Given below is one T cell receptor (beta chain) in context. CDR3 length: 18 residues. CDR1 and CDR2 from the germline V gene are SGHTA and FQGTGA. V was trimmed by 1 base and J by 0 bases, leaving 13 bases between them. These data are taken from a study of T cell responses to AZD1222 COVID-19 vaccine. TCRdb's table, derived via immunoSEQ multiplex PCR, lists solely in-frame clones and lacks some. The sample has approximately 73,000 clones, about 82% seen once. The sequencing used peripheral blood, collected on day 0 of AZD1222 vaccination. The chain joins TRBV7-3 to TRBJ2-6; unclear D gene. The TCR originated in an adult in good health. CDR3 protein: CASSLIGRPTSGANVLTF. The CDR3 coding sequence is TGTGCCAGCAGCTTAATAGGCAGGCCCACCTCTGGGGCCAACGTCCTGACTTTC. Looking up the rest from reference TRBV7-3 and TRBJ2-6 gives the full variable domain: GAGVSQTPSNKVTEKGKYVELRCDPISGHTALYWYRQSLGQGPEFLIYFQGTGAADDSGLPNDRFFAVRPEGSVSTLKIQRTERGDSAVYLCASSLIGRPTSGANVLTFGAGSRLTVL.